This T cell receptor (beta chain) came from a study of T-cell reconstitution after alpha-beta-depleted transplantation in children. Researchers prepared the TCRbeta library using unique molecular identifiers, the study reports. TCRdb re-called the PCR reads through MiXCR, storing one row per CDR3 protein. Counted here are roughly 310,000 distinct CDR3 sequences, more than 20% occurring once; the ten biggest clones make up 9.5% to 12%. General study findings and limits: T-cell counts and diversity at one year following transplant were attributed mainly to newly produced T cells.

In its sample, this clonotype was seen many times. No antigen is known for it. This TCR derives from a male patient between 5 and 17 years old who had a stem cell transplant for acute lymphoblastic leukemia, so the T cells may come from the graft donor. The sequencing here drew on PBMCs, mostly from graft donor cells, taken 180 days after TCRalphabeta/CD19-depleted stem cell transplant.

CDR3 in amino acids: CASSFQGSEQYF. The CDR3 bases are TGTGCCAGCAGTTTTCAAGGGAGCGAGCAGTACTTC. This chain joins TRBV12-3 or TRBV12-4 and TRBJ2-7, with TRBD2 as a possible D gene (5 bases). Trimming removed 3 bases from V and 6 bases from J, with 9 bases in between. This CDR3 is 12 amino acids long.